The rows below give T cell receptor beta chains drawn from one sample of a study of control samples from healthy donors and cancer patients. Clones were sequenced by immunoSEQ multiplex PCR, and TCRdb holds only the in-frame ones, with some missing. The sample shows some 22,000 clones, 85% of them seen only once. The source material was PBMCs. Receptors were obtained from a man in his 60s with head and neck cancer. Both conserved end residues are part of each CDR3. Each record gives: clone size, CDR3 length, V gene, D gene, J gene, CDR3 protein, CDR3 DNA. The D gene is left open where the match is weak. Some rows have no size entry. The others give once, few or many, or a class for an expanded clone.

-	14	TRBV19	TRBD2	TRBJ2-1	CASRSGGSYNEQFF	TGTGCCAGTAGGTCCGGCGGGAGCTACAATGAGCAGTTCTTC
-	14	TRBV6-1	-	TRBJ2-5	CASSEGTQRGTQYF	TGTGCCAGCAGTGAAGGTACCCAGAGGGGGACCCAGTACTTC
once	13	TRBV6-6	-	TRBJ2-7	CASSRDGSYEQYF	TGTGCCAGCAGTAGGGACGGGTCCTACGAGCAGTACTTC
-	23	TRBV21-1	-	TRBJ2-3	CASSKERKDFPPLAVKFTDTQYF	TGTGCCAGCAGCAAGGAACGAAAGGATTTCCCACCACTAGCGGTGAAGTTCACAGATACGCAGTATTTT
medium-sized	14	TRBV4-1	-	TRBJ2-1	CASSRREGSDEQFF	TGCGCCAGCAGCAGGAGGGAAGGTTCGGATGAGCAGTTCTTC
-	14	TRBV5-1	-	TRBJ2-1	CASSLGQAYNEQFF	TGCGCCAGCAGCTTGGGACAGGCCTACAATGAGCAGTTCTTC
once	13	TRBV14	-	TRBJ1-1	CASSLIYYTEAFF	TGTGCCAGCAGCCTCATATACTACACTGAAGCTTTCTTT
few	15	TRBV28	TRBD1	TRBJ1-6	CASSFRTGYNSPLHF	TGTGCCAGCAGTTTTAGGACAGGCTATAATTCACCCCTCCACTTT
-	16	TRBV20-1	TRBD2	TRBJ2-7	CSASLGGRALTYEQYF	TGCAGTGCTAGTTTAGGCGGGAGGGCCCTTACCTACGAGCAGTACTTC
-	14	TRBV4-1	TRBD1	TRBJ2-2	CASSQPGGTGELFF	TGCGCCAGCAGCCAACCAGGGGGCACCGGGGAGCTGTTTTTT
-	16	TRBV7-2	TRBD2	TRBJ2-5	CASSPTSGTIQETQYF	TGTGCCAGCAGCCCGACGTCCGGGACTATACAAGAGACCCAGTACTTC
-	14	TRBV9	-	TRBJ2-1	CASSVDAGHNEQFF	TGTGCCAGCAGCGTAGACGCAGGGCACAATGAGCAGTTCTTC
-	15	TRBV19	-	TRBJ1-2	CASSARHQIEGGYTF	TGTGCCAGTAGTGCCCGGCACCAAATAGAGGGCGGCTACACCTTC
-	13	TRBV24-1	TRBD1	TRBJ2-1	CATSATGDNEQFF	TGTGCCACCAGTGCAACAGGGGACAATGAGCAGTTCTTC
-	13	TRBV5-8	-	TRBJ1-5	CASSFGFNQPQHF	TGTGCCAGCAGCTTTGGTTTTAATCAGCCCCAGCATTTT
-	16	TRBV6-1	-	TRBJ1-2	CASSEALDLRFYGYTF	TGTGCCAGCAGTGAAGCCCTGGACCTGAGATTTTATGGCTACACCTTC
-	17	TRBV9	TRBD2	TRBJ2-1	CASSVGVAAGVYNEQFF	TGTGCCAGCAGCGTAGGGGTTGCGGCGGGAGTCTACAATGAGCAGTTCTTC
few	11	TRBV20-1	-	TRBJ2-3	CSADSTDTQYF	TGCAGTGCTGACAGCACAGATACGCAGTATTTT
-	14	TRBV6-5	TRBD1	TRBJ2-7	CASSYEGTVYEQYF	TGTGCCAGCAGTTACGAGGGGACAGTCTACGAGCAGTACTTC
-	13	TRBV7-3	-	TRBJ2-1	CASSFSENNEQFF	TGTGCCAGCAGCTTTTCAGAGAACAATGAGCAGTTCTTC
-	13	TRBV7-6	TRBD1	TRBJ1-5	CASSFGTDQPQHF	TGTGCCAGCAGCTTCGGGACAGATCAGCCCCAGCATTTT
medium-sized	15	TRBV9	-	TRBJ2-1	CASSHQGNSYNEQFF	TGTGCCAGCAGCCACCAGGGGAACTCCTACAATGAGCAGTTCTTC
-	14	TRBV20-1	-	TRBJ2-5	CSASLAARGETQYF	TGCAGTGCTAGTTTAGCGGCACGCGGCGAGACCCAGTACTTC
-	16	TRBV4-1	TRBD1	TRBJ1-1	CASSQEGGQGAPEAFF	TGCGCCAGCAGCCAAGAAGGTGGGCAGGGGGCTCCTGAAGCTTTCTTT
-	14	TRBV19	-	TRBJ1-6	CASSMGADNSPLHF	TGTGCCAGTAGTATGGGGGCAGATAATTCACCCCTCCACTTT
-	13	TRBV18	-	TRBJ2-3	CASSPAGTDTQYF	TGTGCCAGCTCACCGGCCGGCACAGATACGCAGTATTTT
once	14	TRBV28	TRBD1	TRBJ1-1	CASSSAGGYIEAFF	TGTGCCAGCAGTTCTGCAGGGGGCTACATTGAAGCTTTCTTT
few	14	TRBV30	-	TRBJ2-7	CAWSESQEVGEQYF	TGTGCCTGGAGTGAGTCACAGGAGGTCGGCGAGCAGTACTTC
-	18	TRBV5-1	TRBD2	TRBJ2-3	CASSLAASGGSPTDTQYF	TGCGCCAGCAGCTTGGCTGCTAGCGGGGGGTCCCCCACAGATACGCAGTATTTT
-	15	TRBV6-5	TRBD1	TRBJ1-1	CASTSRPGGDTEAFF	TGTGCCAGCACCAGTCGTCCAGGGGGGGACACTGAAGCTTTCTTT
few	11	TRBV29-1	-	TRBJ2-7	CSARTSYEQYF	TGCAGCGCAAGGACGTCCTACGAGCAGTACTTC
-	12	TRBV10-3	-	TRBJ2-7	CAIGEGQHEQYF	TGTGCCATCGGCGAGGGGCAACACGAGCAGTACTTC
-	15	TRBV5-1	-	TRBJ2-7	CASSLAQGQNYEQYF	TGCGCCAGCAGCTTGGCGCAGGGGCAAAACTACGAGCAGTACTTC
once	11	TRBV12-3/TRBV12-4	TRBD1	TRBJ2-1	CASSTGTGEFF	TGTGCCAGCAGTACCGGGACAGGGGAGTTCTTC
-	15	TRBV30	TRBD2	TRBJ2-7	CAWSDGGGPDYEQYF	TGTGCCTGGAGTGATGGGGGAGGGCCGGACTACGAGCAGTACTTC
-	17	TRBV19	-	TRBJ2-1	CASSEGAVSGSYNEQFF	TGTGCCAGCTCCGAAGGTGCTGTATCCGGCTCCTACAATGAGCAGTTCTTC
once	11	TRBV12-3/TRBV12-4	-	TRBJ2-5	CASSIQETQYF	TGTGCCAGCAGTATCCAAGAGACCCAGTACTTC
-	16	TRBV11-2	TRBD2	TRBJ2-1	CASSPAGASSYNEQFF	TGTGCCAGCAGCCCAGCGGGGGCTAGCTCCTACAATGAGCAGTTCTTC
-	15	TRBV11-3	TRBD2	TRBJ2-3	CASTDIRREEDTQYF	TGTGCCAGCACGGATATTAGGCGGGAGGAGGATACGCAGTATTTT